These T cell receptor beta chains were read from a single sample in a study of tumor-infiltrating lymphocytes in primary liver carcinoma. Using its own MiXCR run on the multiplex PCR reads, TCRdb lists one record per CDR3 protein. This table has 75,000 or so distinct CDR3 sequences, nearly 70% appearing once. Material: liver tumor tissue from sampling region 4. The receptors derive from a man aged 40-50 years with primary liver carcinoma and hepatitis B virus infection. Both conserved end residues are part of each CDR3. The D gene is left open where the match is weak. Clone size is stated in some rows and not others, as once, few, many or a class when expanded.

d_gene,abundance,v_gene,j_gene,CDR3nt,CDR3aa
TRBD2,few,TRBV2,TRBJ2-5,TGTGCCAGCAGTGAAACTAGCGGGAGTAGGGCCCAGTACTTC,CASSETSGSRAQYF
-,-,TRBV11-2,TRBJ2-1,TGCGCCAACAGCTCCGCTGCAGGTGGTAATGAGCAGTTCTTC,CANSSAAGGNEQFF
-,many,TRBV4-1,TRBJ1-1,TGCGCCAGCAGCCAAGGTGTGGGCAGGGTGGAGACTGAAGCTTTCTTT,CASSQGVGRVETEAFF
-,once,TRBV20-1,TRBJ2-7,TGTAGTGCTGCGCTCGGGTCAGGGGGGGTAGGCGAGCAGTACTTC,CSAALGSGGVGEQYF
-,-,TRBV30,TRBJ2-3,TGTTCCTGGAGTGGCAGGGCTGGAGATACGCAGTATTTT,CSWSGRAGDTQYF
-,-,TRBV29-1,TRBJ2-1,TGCAGCGTTGAATCACTAGCTGCATACGACAATGAGCAGTTCTTC,CSVESLAAYDNEQFF
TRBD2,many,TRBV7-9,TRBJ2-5,TGTGCCAGCAGCTCCGGGACTAGCGGGGTGACCCAGTACTTC,CASSSGTSGVTQYF
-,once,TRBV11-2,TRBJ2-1,TGTGCAAGCAGCGTCGTCAGGCCCGCCTACAATGAGCAGTTCTTC,CASSVVRPAYNEQFF
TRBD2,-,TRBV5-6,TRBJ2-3,TGTGCCAGCAGCTCCATCCTCTGGACAGCTCACAGCGGGAGGGGTAGGGGCACAGATACGCAGTATTTT,CASSSILWTAHSGRGRGTDTQYF
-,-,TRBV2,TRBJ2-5,TGTGCCAGCATCGTAACAGGGACCCAAGAGACCCAGTACTTC,CASIVTGTQETQYF
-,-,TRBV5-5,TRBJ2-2,TGTGCCATCACCCCAGGGGCAGCCAATACCGGGGAGCTGTTTTTT,CAITPGAANTGELFF
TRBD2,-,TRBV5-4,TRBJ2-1,TGTGCCAGCAGCTCTGGCGGGAGCGGGTCCTACAATAAGCAGTTCTTC,CASSSGGSGSYNKQFF
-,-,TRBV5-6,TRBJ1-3,TGTGCCAGCAGCGTTGTCCCTGGAAACACCATATATTTT,CASSVVPGNTIYF
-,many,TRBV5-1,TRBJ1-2,TGCGCCAGCAGCTTGGCCCCAGGCAGCTATGGCTACACCTTC,CASSLAPGSYGYTF
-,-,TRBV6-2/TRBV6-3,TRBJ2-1,TGTGCCAGCGCCAGGGGCCCTCTTTACAATGAGCAATTCTTC,CASARGPLYNEQFF
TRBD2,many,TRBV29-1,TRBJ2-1,TGCAGCGGCGGACTAGCGGGATTGTCAAATGAGCAGTTCTTC,CSGGLAGLSNEQFF
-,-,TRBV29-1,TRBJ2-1,TGTAGCGCCGCCTACAATGAGCAGTTCTTC,CSAAYNEQFF
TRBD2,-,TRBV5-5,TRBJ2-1,TGTGCCAGTAGCACGAGCGGGAGCACCTACGATGAGCAGTTCTTC,CASSTSGSTYDEQFF
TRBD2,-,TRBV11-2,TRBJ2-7,TGTACCGGCAGCTTATTCGTTGGACTAGCGGGAGGGGGGTACGAGCAGTACTTC,CTGSLFVGLAGGGYEQYF
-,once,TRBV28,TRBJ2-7,TGTGCCAGCAGCTCCGGGATCGACGAGCAGTACTTC,CASSSGIDEQYF
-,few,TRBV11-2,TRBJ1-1,TGTGTCAACAGCTTAGCGTCGAGGAACACTGAAGCTTTCTTT,CVNSLASRNTEAFF
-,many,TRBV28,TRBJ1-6,TGTGCCAGCAGTTTTGGACAGATGAATTCACCCCTCCACTTT,CASSFGQMNSPLHF